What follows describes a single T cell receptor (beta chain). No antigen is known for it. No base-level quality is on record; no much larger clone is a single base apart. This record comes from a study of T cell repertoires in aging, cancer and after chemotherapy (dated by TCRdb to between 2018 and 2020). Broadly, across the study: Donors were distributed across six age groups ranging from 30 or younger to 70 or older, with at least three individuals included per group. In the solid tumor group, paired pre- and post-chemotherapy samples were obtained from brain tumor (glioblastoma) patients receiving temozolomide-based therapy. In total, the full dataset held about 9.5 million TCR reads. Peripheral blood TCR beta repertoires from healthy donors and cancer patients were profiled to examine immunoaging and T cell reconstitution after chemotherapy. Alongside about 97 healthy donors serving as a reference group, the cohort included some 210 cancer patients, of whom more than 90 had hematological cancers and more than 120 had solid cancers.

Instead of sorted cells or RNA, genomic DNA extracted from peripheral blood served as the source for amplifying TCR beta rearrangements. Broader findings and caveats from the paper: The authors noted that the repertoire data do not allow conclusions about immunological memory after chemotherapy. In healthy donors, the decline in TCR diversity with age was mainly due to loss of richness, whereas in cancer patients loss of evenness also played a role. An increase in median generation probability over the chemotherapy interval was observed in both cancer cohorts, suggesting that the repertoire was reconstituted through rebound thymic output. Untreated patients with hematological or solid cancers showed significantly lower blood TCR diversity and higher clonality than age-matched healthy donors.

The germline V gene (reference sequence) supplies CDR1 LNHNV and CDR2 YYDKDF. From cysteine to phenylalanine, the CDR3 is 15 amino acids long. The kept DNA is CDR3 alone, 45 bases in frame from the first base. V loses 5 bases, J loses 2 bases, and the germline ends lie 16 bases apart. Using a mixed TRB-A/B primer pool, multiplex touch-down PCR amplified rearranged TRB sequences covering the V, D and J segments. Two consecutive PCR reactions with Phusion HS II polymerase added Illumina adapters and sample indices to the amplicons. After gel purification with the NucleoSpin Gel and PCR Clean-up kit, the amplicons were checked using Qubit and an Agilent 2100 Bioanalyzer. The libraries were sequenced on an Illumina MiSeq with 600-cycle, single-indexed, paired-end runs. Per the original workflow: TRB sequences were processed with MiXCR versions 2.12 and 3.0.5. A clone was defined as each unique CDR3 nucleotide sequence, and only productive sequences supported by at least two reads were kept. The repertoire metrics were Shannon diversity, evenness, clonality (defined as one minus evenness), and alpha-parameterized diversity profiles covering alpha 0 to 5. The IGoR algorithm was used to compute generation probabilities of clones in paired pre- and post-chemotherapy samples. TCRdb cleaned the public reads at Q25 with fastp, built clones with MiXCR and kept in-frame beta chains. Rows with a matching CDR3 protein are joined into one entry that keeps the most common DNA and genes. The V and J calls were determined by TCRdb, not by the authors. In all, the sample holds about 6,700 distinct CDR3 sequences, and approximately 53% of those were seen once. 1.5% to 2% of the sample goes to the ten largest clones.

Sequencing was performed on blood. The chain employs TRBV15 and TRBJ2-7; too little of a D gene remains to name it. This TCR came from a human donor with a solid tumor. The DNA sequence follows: TGTGCCACCAGCGCCCGTTTAATTGGAACCTACGAGCAGTACTTC. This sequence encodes CATSARLIGTYEQYF.